Presented here are 13 T cell receptor beta chains from one specimen sequenced in a study of blood T cell repertoires in COVID-19. Measured with immunoSEQ multiplex PCR; TCRdb has only the in-frame clones, and not every one. This sample has 120,000 to 150,000 clones, with about 80% found just once. Sequenced: peripheral blood. The source of these receptors is a human donor in a cohort sampled during active COVID-19.

The gene calls are TRBV3-1 (or the pseudogene TRBV3-2) and TRBJ2-6; D is uncertain. Deletions cut 8 bases from V and 0 bases from J, with 11 bases between. The CDR3 runs 15 residues. Germline V gene sequence: CDR1 LGHDT, CDR2 YNNKEL (reference sequence). This CDR3 is CASLMASSGANVLTF. The CDR3 DNA sequence: TGTGCCAGCCTGATGGCAAGCTCTGGGGCCAACGTCCTGACTTTC.

J is TRBJ1-3 and V is TRBV7-8; D is ambiguous. This CDR3 region has 15 residues. The V gene lost 6 bases and the J gene lost 0 bases, with 12 bases spanning the gap. Germline V gene sequence: CDR1 SGHVS, CDR2 FQNEAQ. The CDR3 reads CASSRSADSGNTIYF. CDR3 coding DNA: TGTGCCAGCAGTCGGTCGGCGGACTCTGGAAACACCATATATTTT.

The chain couples TRBV3-1 (or the pseudogene TRBV3-2) to TRBJ1-6; perhaps TRBD1 as D (5 bases). The CDR3 is 17 amino acids. V dropped 1 base and J dropped 2 bases, with 12 bases sitting between them. Germline V CDR1 and CDR2: LGHDT, YNNKEL (reference sequence). DNA for the CDR3: TGTGCCAGCAGCCAAGGACCCAGCAGGGCCTATAATTCACCCCTCCACTTT. Its translation: CASSQGPSRAYNSPLHF.

V usage is TRBV5-6 and J usage is TRBJ1-2, with D perhaps TRBD1 (5 bases). CDR3 length: 14 residues. The germline CDR1 and CDR2 sequences are SGHDT and YYEEEE. V was cut by 0 bases and J by 5 bases, with 11 bases left in between. The CDR3 bases are TGTGCCAGCAGCTTGGGCCCAGGGACTTATGGCTACACCTTC. Encoded protein: CASSLGPGTYGYTF.

The rearrangement joins TRBV5-4 to TRBJ2-6, with 8 nucleotides matching TRBD1. Germline V gene sequence: CDR1 SGHNT, CDR2 YYREEE (reference sequence). CDR3 length equals 14 residues. V lost 2 bases, J lost 12 bases, and 7 bases stayed unmatched. CDR3 nucleotides: TGTGCCAGCAGCTTAAGACAGGGGTTCATCGTCCTGACTTTC. It codes for CASSLRQGFIVLTF.

This clone was detected a few times. This chain links TRBV3-1 (or the pseudogene TRBV3-2) with TRBJ1-5, with D possibly TRBD1 on 5 matching bases. Germline V gene sequence: CDR1 LGHDT, CDR2 YNNKEL (reference sequence). Trimming left V 5 bases short and J 6 bases short, with 11 bases between. The CDR3 runs to 13 residues. CDR3 sequence reads: CASSGAPGQPQHF. The DNA of the CDR3 is TGTGCCAGCAGCGGGGCGCCGGGTCAGCCCCAGCATTTT.

This clone was detected once. The chain's CDR3 is CASSIPGSGANVLTF. The DNA for the CDR3 is TGTGCCAGCTCCATCCCGGGGTCTGGGGCCAACGTCCTGACTTTC. The V call is TRBV19, the J call TRBJ2-6; tentatively, D is TRBD2 (5 bases). This CDR3 is built from 15 residues. V was clipped by 9 bases and J by 1 base, with 13 bases between them. Germline V lookup: CDR1 LNHDA, CDR2 SQIVND (reference sequence).

This chain links TRBV3-1 (or the pseudogene TRBV3-2) with TRBJ1-4; 9 bases align to TRBD1. CDR1 and CDR2 from the germline V gene are LGHDT and YNNKEL (reference sequence). V shed 4 bases and J 2 bases; nucleotides not matched to a gene: 5. The CDR3 is made up of 16 amino acids. CDR3 sequence (DNA): TGTGCCAGCAGCCGGAGGGACAGGGCGACTAATGAAAAACTGTTTTTT. It translates to CASSRRDRATNEKLFF.

The rearrangement links TRBV29-1 to TRBJ2-1; 10 bases agree with TRBD1. Looked up from germline, CDR1 is SQVTM and CDR2 is ANQGSEA. The CDR3 covers 14 residues. The trim removed 7 bases at V and 2 bases at J, leaving 5 bases unmatched. In nucleotides, the CDR3 is TGCAGCGCGCGGGACAGGGGAGCCTACAATGAGCAGTTCTTC. Translating gives CSARDRGAYNEQFF.

The chain combines TRBV12-5 with TRBJ2-3; tentatively, D is TRBD2 (6 bases). The CDR3 totals 15 residues. V lost 4 bases and J 6 bases, leaving 17 bases between the germline ends. CDR1 and CDR2 (germline): LGHNT, FRNRAP. CDR3 bases: TGTGCTAGTGGTTCGGGAGCCGGCCCGATGGATACGCAGTATTTT. This codes for CASGSGAGPMDTQYF.

The rearrangement links TRBV18 to TRBJ1-1, with 8 nucleotides matching TRBD1. CDR3 size: 16 residues. Germline V gene lookup returns CDR1 KGHSH and CDR2 LQKENI. The V and J ends lost 1 base and 1 base, in that order; junction bases with no gene match: 5. This chain's CDR3 is CASSPLRDRWNTEAFF. The CDR3 coding sequence is TGTGCCAGCTCACCACTCCGGGACAGGTGGAACACTGAAGCTTTCTTT.

The chain is built from TRBV28 and TRBJ1-5; TRBD1 aligns across 7 bases. There are 13 residues in the CDR3. Per the germline V gene, CDR1 is MDHEN and CDR2 is SYDVKM. With V trimmed by 9 bases and J by 0 bases, 2 bases remained unmatched. As DNA, the CDR3 is TGTGCCAGTACAGGGGATAGCAATCAGCCCCAGCATTTT. As protein: CASTGDSNQPQHF.

V is TRBV5-6 and J is TRBJ2-7; 9 bases line up with TRBD1. Looked up from germline, CDR1 is SGHDT and CDR2 is YYEEEE. V shed 0 bases and J 2 bases; nucleotides not matched to a gene: 6. The CDR3 totals 16 residues. The CDR3 protein is CASSLAGDRVTYEQYV. DNA for the CDR3: TGTGCCAGCAGCTTGGCCGGGGACAGGGTAACCTACGAGCAGTACGTC.